This TCR beta chain was observed in a study of shared clonotypes between healthy human individuals. Whole-study findings and limits: The naive CD4 repertoires of a handful of donors were compared, and roughly 5% of clonotypes were shared. Non-shared clonotypes showed lower generation probabilities than clonotypes common to all four donors.

Trimming took off 0 bases at V and 3 bases at J, with 9 bases between the two ends. The CDR3 totals 14 residues. The V gene's germline CDR1 is SGHRS and CDR2 YFSETQ. A remark on this clone: What it recognizes is unknown. This sample includes further DNA sequences coding for the same CDR3.

Each cell subset's genomic DNA was divided evenly among several immunoSEQ plates. Sequencing was performed with immunoSEQ multiplex PCR; in TCRdb, only in-frame clones are kept and a portion is missing. This table holds 2 million to 2.5 million clones, around 93% found once. The source of this sequence is a young man in good health. Some clones in this sample may be carry-over from other donors' samples. The sample taken for sequencing was naive CD4+ T cells from PBMCs. As for subset: CD45RA+ positively selected. The rearrangement joins TRBV5-1 to TRBJ2-5; tentative D call: TRBD1 (6 bases). The CDR3 spells CASSLGRGEETQYF. In nucleotides, the CDR3 is TGCGCCAGCAGCTTGGGCAGGGGTGAAGAGACCCAGTACTTC.